This T cell receptor beta chain emerged from a study of blood T cells in healthy people across ages. Study-wide points: Changes in expanded clonotypes were possibly confounded, as the CMV status of donors was unknown.

Per germline, CDR1 SGHRS and CDR2 YFSETQ. J gave up 7 bases and V 2 bases, and 14 bases lay outside the gene matches. CDR3 length: 17 amino acids. The authors ran a second PCR of roughly 6 to 11 cycles using a sample-barcoded 5' primer and a J-beta primer mix. TCRdb fed the 5' RACE reads into MiXCR, producing one record per CDR3 protein. Here the sample spans 1 million or so distinct CDR3 sequences, under 55% being singletons. This clonotype was seen once. As yet, its antigen is unknown. This rearrangement joins TRBV5-1 to TRBJ2-7; 11 nucleotides agree with TRBD2. This clonotype was obtained from a woman in her sixties in good health. The source material was blood. The CDR3 protein is CASSFVRLAGGSSEQYF. The CDR3 region has the DNA TGCGCCAGCAGCTTTGTTCGGCTAGCGGGAGGATCGAGTGAGCAGTACTTC.